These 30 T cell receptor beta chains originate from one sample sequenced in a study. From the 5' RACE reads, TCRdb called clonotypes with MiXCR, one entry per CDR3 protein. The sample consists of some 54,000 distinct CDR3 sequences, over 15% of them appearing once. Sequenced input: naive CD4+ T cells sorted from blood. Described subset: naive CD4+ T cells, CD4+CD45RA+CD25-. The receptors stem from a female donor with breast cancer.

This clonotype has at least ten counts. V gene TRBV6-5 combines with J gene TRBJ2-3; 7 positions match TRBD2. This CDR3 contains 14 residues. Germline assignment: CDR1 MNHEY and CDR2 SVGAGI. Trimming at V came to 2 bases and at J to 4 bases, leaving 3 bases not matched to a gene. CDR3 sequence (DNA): TGTGCCAGCAGTTACGGGGGGGATTCAGATACGCAGTATTTT. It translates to CASSYGGDSDTQYF.

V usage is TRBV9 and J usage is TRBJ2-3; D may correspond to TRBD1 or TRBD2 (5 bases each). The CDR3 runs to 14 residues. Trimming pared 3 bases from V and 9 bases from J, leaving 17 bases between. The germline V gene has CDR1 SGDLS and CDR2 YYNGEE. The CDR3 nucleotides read TGTGCCAGCAGCGCCGAGACACCCGGGGCGACGCAGTATTTT. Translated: CASSAETPGATQYF.

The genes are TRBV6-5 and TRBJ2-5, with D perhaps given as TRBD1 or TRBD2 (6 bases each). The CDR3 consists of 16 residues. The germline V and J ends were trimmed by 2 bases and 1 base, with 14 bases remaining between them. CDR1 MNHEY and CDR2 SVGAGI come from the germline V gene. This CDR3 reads CASSYRKGGTQETQYF. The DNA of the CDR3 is TGTGCCAGCAGTTACCGGAAGGGGGGAACCCAAGAGACCCAGTACTTC.

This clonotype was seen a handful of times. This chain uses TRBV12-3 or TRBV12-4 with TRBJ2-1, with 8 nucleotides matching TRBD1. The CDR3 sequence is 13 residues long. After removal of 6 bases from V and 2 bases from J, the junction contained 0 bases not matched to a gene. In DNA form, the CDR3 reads TGTGCCAGCAGCAGGGGGCCCTACAATGAGCAGTTCTTC. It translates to CASSRGPYNEQFF.

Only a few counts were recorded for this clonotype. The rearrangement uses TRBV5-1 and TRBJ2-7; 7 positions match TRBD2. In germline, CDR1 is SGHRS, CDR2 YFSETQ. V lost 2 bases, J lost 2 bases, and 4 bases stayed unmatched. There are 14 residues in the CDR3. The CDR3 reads CASSLGLGAYEQYF. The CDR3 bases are TGCGCCAGCAGCTTAGGACTAGGGGCCTACGAGCAGTACTTC.

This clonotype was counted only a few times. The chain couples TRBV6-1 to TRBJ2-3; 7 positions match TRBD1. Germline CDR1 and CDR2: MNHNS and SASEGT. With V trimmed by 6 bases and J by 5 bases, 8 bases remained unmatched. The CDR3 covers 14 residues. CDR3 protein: CASRSTGVRDTQYF. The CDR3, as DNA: TGTGCCAGCAGATCAACAGGGGTGCGAGATACGCAGTATTTT.

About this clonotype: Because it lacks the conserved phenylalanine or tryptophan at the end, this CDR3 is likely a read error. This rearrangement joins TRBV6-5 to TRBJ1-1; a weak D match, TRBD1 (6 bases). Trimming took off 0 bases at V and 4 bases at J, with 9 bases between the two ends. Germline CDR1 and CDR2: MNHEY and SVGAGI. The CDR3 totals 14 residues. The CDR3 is CASSYSDSTTEAFL. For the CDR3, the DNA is TGTGCCAGCAGTTACTCGGACAGTACCACTGAAGCTTTCCTT.

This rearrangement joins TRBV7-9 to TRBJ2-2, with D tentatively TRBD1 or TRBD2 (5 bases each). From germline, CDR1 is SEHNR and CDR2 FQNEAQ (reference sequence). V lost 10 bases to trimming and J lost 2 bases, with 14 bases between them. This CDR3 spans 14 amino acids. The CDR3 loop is CATSGLGNTGELFF. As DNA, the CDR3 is TGTGCCACCTCGGGGCTAGGCAACACCGGGGAGCTGTTTTTT.

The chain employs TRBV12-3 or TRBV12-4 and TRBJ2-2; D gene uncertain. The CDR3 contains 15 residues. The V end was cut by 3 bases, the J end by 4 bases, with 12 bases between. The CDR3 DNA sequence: TGTGCCAGCAGTTTCTCTGGGGTTGTCACCGGGGAGCTGTTTTTT. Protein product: CASSFSGVVTGELFF.

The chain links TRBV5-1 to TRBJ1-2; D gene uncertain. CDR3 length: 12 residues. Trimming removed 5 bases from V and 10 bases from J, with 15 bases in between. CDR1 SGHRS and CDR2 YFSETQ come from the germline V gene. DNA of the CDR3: TGCGCCAGCAGGGATAGCGACATGTCCTACACCTTC. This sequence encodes CASRDSDMSYTF.

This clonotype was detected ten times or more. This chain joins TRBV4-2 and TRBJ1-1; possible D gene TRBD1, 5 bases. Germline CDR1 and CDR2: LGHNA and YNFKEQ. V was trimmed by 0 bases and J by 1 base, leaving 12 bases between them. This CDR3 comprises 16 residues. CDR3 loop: CASSQDLDRKNTEAFF. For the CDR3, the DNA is TGTGCCAGCAGCCAAGATTTAGACAGAAAGAACACTGAAGCTTTCTTT.

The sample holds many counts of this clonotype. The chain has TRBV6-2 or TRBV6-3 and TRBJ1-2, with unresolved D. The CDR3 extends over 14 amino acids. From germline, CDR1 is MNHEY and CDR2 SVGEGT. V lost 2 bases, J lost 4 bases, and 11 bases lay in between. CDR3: CASSYRPVPYGYTF. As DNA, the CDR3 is TGTGCCAGCAGTTACAGGCCCGTGCCCTATGGCTACACCTTC.

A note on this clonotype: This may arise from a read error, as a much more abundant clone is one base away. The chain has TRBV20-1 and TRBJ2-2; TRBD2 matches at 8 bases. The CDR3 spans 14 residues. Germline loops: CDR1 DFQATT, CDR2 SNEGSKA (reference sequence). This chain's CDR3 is CSAVISGNTGELVF. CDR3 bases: TGCAGTGCTGTTATTAGCGGGAACACCGGGGAGCTGGTTTTT.

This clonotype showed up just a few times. This CDR3 is CASSFAPGTRETQYF. The DNA of the CDR3 is TGTGCCAGCAGCTTCGCCCCCGGGACTAGAGAGACCCAGTACTTC. J is TRBJ2-5 and V is TRBV7-2, with 8 bases lining up with TRBD2. V lost 3 bases to trimming and J lost 4 bases; unmatched junction nucleotides: 7. The CDR3 runs to 15 residues. Germline CDR1 SGHTA, CDR2 FQGNSA.

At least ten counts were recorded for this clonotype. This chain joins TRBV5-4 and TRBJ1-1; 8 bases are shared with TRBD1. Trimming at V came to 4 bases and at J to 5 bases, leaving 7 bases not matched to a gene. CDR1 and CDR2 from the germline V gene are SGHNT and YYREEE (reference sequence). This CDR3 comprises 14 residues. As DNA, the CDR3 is TGTGCCAGCAGCGAAGGACAGGGAGCGACTGAAGCTTTCTTT. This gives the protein CASSEGQGATEAFF.

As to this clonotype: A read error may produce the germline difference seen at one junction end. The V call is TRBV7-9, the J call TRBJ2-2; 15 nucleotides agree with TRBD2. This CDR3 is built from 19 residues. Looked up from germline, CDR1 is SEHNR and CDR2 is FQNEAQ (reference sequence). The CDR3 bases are TGTGCCAGCAGCCCTGGACTAGCGGGAGGGCGTATGTTAACCGGGGAGTTGTTTTTT. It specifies CASSPGLAGGRMLTGELFF. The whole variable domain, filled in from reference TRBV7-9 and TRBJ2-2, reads DTGVSQNPRHKITKRGQNVTFRCDPISEHNRLYWYRQTLGQGPEFLTYFQNEAQLEKSRLLSDRFSAERPKGSFSTLEIQRTEQGDSAMYLCASSPGLAGGRMLTGELFFGEGSRLTVL.

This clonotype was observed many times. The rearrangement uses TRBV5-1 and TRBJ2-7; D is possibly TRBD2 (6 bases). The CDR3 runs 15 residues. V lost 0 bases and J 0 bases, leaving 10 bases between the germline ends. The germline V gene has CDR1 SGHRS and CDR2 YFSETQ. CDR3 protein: CASSLGSGFSYEQYF. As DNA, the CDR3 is TGCGCCAGCAGCTTGGGAAGCGGGTTCTCCTACGAGCAGTACTTC.

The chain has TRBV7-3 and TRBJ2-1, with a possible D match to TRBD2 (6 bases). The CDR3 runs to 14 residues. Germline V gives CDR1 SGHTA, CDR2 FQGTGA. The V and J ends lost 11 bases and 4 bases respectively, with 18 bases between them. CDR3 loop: CAWSRLAVYNEQFF. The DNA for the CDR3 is TGTGCCTGGAGTCGTTTAGCGGTATACAATGAGCAGTTCTTC.

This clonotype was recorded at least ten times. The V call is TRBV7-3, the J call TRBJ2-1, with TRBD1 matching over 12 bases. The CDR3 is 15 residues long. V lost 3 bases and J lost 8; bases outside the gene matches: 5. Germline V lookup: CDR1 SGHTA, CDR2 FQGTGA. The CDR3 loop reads CASSLGQGAEYEQFF. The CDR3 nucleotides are TGTGCCAGCAGCTTGGGACAGGGGGCTGAATATGAGCAGTTCTTC.

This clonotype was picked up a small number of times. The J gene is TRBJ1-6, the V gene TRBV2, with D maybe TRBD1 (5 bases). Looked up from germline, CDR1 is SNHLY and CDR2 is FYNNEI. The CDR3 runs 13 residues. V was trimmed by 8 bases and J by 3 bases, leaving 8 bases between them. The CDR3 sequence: CASGADYNSPLHF. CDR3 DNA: TGTGCCAGCGGGGCCGACTATAATTCACCCCTCCACTTT.

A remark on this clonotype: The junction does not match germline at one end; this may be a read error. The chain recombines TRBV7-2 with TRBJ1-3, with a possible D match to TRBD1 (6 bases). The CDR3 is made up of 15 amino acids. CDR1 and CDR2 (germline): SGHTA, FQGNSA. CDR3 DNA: TGTGCCAGCAGCCCCGGGCGGGCAGTTGAGGGGGGATTAAGATTT. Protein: CASSPGRAVEGGLRF.

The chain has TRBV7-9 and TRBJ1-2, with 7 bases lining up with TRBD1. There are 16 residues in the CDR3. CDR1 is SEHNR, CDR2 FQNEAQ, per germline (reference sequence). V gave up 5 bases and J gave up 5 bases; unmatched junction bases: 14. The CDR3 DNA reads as TGTGCCAGCAGCGCCTACGCCGGGACAGAGGGGTATGGCTACACCTTC. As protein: CASSAYAGTEGYGYTF. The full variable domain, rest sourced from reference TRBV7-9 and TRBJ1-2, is DTGVSQNPRHKITKRGQNVTFRCDPISEHNRLYWYRQTLGQGPEFLTYFQNEAQLEKSRLLSDRFSAERPKGSFSTLEIQRTEQGDSAMYLCASSAYAGTEGYGYTFGSGTRLTVV.

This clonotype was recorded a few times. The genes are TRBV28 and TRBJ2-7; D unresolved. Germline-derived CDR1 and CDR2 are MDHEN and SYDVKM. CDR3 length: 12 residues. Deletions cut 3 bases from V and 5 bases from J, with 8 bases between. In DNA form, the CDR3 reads TGTGCCAGCAGTTTCTACAGAGACGAGCAGTACTTC. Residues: CASSFYRDEQYF.

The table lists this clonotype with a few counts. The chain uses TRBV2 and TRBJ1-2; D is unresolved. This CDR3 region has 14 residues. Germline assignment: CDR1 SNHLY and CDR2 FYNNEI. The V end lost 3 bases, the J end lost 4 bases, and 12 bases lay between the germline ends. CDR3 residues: CASSDIRVTYGYTF. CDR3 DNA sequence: TGTGCCAGCAGTGACATTAGGGTGACCTATGGCTACACCTTC.

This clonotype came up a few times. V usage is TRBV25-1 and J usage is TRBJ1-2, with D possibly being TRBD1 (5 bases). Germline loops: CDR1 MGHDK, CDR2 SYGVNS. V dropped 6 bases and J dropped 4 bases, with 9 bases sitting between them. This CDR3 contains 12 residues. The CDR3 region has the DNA TGTGCCAGCAGCTCACAGGCCTATGGCTACACCTTC. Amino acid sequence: CASSSQAYGYTF.

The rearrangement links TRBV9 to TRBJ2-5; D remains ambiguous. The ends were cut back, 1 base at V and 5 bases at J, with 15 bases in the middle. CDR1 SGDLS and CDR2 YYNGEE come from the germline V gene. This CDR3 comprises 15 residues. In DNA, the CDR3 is TGTGCCAGCAGCGTATCCAGTATGGCTGCGGAGACCCAGTACTTC. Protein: CASSVSSMAAETQYF.

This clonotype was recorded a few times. CDR3 DNA: TGTGCCAGCAGCCAGCAGCTCCTTAATGAAAAACTGTTTTTT. Protein sequence: CASSQQLLNEKLFF. This chain uses TRBV14 with TRBJ1-4, with unresolved D. Germline lookup yields CDR1 SGHDN and CDR2 FVKESK. The CDR3 is made up of 14 amino acids. Deletions cut 3 bases from V and 4 bases from J, with 9 bases between.

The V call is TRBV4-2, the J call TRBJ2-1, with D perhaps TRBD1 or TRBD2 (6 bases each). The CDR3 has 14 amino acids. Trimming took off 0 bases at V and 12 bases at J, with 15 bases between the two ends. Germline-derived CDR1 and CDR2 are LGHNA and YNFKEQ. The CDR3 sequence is CASSQDPGAQVQFF. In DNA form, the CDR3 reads TGTGCCAGCAGCCAAGATCCGGGGGCACAAGTGCAGTTCTTC.

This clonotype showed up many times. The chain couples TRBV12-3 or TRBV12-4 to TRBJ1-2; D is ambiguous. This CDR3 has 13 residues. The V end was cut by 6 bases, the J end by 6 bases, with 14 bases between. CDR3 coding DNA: TGTGCCAGCAGACACGGCCCGAATGATGGCTACACCTTC. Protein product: CASRHGPNDGYTF.

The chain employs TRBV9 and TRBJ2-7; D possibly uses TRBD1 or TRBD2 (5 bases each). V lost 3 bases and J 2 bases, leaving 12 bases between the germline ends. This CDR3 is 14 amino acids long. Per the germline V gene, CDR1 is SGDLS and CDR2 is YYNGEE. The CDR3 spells CASSGPGPPYEQYF. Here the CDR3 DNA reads TGTGCCAGCAGCGGACCGGGGCCCCCCTACGAGCAGTACTTC. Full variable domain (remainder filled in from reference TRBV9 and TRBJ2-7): DSGVTQTPKHLITATGQRVTLRCSPRSGDLSVYWYQQSLDQGLQFLIQYYNGEERAKGNILERFSAQQFPDLHSELNLSSLELGDSALYFCASSGPGPPYEQYFGPGTRLTVT.